This TCR beta chain was recorded in a study of spatial heterogeneity in lung cancer. Whole-study context: When available, follow-up PBMC samples taken a median of roughly two years after resection were sequenced.

V was pared by 4 bases and J by 11 bases, with 2 bases of the junction left unmatched. The CDR3 spans 11 residues. Germline V CDR1 and CDR2: SQVTM, ANQGSEA. This clonotype has a handful of counts. A unique molecular identifier was attached to every TCR cDNA molecule. One entry per CDR3 protein, called by TCRdb with MiXCR from the 5' RACE reads. The sample holds about 120,000 distinct CDR3 sequences, more than 9% seen once. Noted time point: blood at routine non-recurrence follow-up after resection. Sequencing of whole RNA from tumor, nontumor lung or frozen PBMC involved no sorting. This receptor was obtained from a male donor with early-stage non-small cell lung cancer. The input for sequencing was PBMCs, taken at follow-up. The V call is TRBV29-1, the J call TRBJ1-4; 9 positions agree with TRBD1. The CDR3 DNA reads TGCAGCGTTGGACAGGGGGGGAAACTGTTTTTT. It is translated as CSVGQGGKLFF.